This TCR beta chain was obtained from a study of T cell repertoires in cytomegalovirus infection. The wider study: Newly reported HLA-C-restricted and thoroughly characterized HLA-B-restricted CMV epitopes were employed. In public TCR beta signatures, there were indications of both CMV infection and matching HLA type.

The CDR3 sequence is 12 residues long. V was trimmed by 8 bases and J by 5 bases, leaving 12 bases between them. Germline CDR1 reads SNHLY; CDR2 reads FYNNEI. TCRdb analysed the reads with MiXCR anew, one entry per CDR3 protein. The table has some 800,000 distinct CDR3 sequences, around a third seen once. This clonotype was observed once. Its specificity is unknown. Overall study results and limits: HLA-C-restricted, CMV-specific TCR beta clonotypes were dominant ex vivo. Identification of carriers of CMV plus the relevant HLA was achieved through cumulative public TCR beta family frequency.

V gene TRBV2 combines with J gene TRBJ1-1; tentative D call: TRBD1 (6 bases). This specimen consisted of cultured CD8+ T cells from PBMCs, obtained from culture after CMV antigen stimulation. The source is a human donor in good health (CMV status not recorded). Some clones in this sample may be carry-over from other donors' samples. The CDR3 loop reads CASLTGQTEAFF. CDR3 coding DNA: TGTGCCAGCCTTACAGGGCAGACTGAAGCTTTCTTT.